This T cell receptor (beta chain) was observed in a study of cytomegalovirus exposure and HLA in healthy donors. Both 60 Vbeta primers and 13 Jbeta primers went into the PCR. This table comes from immunoSEQ multiplex PCR, and its TCRdb copy is limited to in-frame clones, with some not included. The sample table sets out some 70,000 clones. Germline lookup yields CDR1 MGHRA and CDR2 YSYEKL. The V end lost 0 bases, the J end lost 2 bases, and 8 bases lay between the germline ends. This CDR3 region has 14 residues. This TCR was sampled from a boy aged 5-17 years in good health and CMV-seronegative. Sequencing used PBMCs. The chain carries TRBV4-1 and TRBJ2-7, with D hard to call. Written as DNA, the CDR3 is TGCGCCAGCAGCCAAGATACAGTCGCCTACGAGCAGTACTTC. Protein sequence: CASSQDTVAYEQYF.